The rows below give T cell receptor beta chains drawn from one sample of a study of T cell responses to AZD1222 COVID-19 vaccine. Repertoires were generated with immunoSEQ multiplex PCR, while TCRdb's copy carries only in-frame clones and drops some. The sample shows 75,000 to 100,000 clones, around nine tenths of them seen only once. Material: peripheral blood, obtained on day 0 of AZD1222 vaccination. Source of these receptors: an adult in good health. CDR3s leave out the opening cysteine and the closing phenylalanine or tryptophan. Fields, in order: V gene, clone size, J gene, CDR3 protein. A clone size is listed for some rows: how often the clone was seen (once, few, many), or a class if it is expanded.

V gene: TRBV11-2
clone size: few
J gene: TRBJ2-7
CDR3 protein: ASSLGGSEQY

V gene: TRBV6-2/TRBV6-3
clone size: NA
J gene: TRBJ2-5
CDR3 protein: ASSPGGKNQETQY

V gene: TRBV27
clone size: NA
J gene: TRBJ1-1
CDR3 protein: ASSARARSVTEAF

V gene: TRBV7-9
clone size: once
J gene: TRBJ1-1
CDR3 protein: ASSHPQGVNTEAF

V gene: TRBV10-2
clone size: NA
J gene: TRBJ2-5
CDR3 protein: ASSAQGARETQY

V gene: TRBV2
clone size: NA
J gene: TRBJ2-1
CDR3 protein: ASKQVNSYNEQF

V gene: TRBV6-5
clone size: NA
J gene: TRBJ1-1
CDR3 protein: ASSPRGLGTEAF

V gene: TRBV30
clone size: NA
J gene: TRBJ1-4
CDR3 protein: AWRDGQIGKLF

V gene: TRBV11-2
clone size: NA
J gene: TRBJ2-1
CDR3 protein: ASSSNRVLTSDEQF

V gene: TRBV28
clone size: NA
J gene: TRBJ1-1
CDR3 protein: ASSLVPTGTEAF

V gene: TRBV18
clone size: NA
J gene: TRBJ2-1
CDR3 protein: ASSPGLRVEQF

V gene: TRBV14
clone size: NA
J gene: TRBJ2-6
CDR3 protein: ASSQERQGWGGANVLT

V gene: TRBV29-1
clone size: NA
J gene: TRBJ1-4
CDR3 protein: SVGYGISNEKLF

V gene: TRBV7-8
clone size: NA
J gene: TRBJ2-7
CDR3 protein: ASSIDRGPYEQY

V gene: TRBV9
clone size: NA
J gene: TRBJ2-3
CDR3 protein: ASSNLAGADTQY

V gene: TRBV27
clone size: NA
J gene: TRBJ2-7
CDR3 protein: ASSFRGGAKEQY

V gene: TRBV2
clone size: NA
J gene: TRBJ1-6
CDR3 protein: ASSVGQKDSPLH

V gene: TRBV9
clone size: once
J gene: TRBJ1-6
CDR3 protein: ASSVEGGASPLH

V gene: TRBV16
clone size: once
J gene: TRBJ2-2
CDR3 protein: ASSQWGEGNTGELF

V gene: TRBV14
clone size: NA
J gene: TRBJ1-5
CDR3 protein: ASSPRTGGGLGPQH

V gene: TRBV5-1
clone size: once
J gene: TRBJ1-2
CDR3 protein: ASSLEGNIYGYT

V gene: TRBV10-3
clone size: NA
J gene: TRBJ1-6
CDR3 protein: AISVGVASPLH

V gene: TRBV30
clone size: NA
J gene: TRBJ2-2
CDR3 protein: AWGMAGRDTGELF

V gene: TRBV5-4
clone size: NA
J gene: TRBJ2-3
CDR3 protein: ASSFAGLASTDTQY

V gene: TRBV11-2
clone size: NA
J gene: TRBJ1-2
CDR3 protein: ASSPSPGHGWSIDYT

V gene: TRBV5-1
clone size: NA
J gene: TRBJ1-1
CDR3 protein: ASSMDMNTEAF

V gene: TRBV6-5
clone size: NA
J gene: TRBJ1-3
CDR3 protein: ASSYSRRLAGNTIY

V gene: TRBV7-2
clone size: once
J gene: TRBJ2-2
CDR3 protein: ASSFSSTGELF

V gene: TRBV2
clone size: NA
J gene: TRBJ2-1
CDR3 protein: ASGGRELQF

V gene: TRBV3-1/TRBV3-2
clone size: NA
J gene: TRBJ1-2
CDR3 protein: ASSATTGTYGYT

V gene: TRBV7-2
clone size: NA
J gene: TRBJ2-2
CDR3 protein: ASSLVGSTGELF

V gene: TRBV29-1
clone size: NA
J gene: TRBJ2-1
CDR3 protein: SVETQLYNEQF

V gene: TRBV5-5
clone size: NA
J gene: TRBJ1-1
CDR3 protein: ASSLGPGNTEAF

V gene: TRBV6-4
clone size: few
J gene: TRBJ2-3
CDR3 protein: ASSRTSGDPEY

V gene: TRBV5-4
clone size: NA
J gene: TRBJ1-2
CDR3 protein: ASRPDPQGYGYT

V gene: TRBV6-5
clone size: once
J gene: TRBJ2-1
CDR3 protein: ASRPDRNNEQF

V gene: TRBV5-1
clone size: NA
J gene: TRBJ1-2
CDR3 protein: ASSLEGVIYGYT

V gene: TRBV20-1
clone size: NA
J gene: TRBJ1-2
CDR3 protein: SASGAGYT

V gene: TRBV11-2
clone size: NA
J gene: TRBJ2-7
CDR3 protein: ASNTPGSLRGEQY

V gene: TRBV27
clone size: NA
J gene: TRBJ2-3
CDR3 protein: ASGYRTDTQY

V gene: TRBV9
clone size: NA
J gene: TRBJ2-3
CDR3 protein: ASSVGGSWGDTQY